The T cell receptor (beta chain) described here comes from a study of cytomegalovirus exposure and HLA in healthy donors. Overall study context: Of several hundred genotyped donors, around 76% clustered with self-reported Caucasian donors. General observations from the study: Later analysis placed DRB1 highest and HLA-C lowest in TCR association rates, which differed by HLA locus. The study designated fewer than 200 TCR beta chains cytomegalovirus-associated. No immune exposure information besides CMV serostatus was available.

CDR1 and CDR2 (germline): MDHEN, SYDVKM. There are 15 residues in the CDR3. Trimming left V 4 bases short and J 0 bases short, with 12 bases between. Note on this clone: As yet, its antigen is unknown.

This PCR relied on a set of 60 Vbeta primers and 13 Jbeta primers. Profiled with immunoSEQ multiplex PCR; TCRdb holds only in-frame clones, not every one. Of roughly 160,000 clones listed, roughly 85% were seen once; the top ten hold 1.3%. The sequence was collected from a woman aged 45 to 65 in good health and CMV-seronegative. The sample taken for sequencing was PBMCs. The V gene is TRBV28, the J gene TRBJ2-5; no reliable D call. CDR3 in DNA: TGTGCCAGCAGTTCCCCCACACAGTACCAAGAGACCCAGTACTTC. It translates to CASSSPTQYQETQYF.